The clone carrying this TCR beta chain was picked up many times. The data are from a study of early T cells in non-severe SARS-CoV-2 infection. TCRdb reprocessed the 5' RACE reads with MiXCR, giving one entry per CDR3 protein. Of tens of thousands of distinct CDR3 sequences listed, about 10% were seen once; the top ten hold around 7.5%. The sample here was whole blood, taken at baseline. The sequence was obtained from an adult who was a healthcare worker with PCR-confirmed SARS-CoV-2 infection or an uninfected control (not recorded which).

This CDR3 is CASSLAGSYGYTF. DNA of the CDR3: TGTGCCAGCAGCTTAGCAGGTAGCTATGGCTACACCTTC. The V and J genes are TRBV13 and TRBJ1-2, with D hard to call. CDR3 length: 13 amino acids. Germline V gene sequence: CDR1 PRHDT, CDR2 FYEKMQ (reference sequence). Trimming pared 1 base from V and 4 bases from J, leaving 7 bases between.